What follows is one TCR beta chain and its context. The sample belongs to a study of control samples from healthy donors and cancer patients. This CDR3 spans 14 amino acids. V was trimmed by 1 base and J by 1 base, leaving 7 bases between them. Per the germline V gene, CDR1 is MGHDK and CDR2 is SYGVNS. Generated by immunoSEQ multiplex PCR, the TCRdb table keeps only in-frame clones and is missing some. Of 100,000 to 150,000 clones detected, approximately 92% appear once; the ten largest clones hold approximately 0.58%. The sequenced sample consisted of PBMCs. The receptor's source is a man older than 75 with head and neck cancer. The rearrangement links TRBV25-1 to TRBJ2-5; D gene uncertain. The CDR3: CASSEWTAQETQYF. The DNA of the CDR3 is TGTGCCAGCAGTGAATGGACGGCCCAAGAGACCCAGTACTTC.